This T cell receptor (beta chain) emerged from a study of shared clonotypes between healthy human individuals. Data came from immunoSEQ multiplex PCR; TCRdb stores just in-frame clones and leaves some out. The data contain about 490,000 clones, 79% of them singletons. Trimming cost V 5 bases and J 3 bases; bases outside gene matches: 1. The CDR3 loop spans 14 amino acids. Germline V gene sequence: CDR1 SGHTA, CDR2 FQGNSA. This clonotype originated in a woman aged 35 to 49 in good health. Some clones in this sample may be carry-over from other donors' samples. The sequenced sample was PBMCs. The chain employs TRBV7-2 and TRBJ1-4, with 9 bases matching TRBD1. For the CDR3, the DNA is TGTGCCAGCAGCCGGGACAGGGCTAATGAAAAACTGTTTTTT. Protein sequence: CASSRDRANEKLFF.